Listed here are 21 T cell receptor beta chains from one sample, sequenced in a study of preoperative IRX-2 immunotherapy in early breast cancer. Treatment in this sample: preoperative locoregional IRX-2 cytokine immunotherapy. Produced via immunoSEQ multiplex PCR; TCRdb's table is partial and in-frame only. The table has approximately 27,000 clones, roughly four fifths seen once. The sequenced sample was lymph node tissue, obtained after IRX-2 immunotherapy. Receptors were obtained from a human donor with breast cancer.

V and J are TRBV7-8 and TRBJ1-5; D not resolved. V was clipped by 1 base and J by 7 bases, with 17 bases between them. The CDR3 spans 16 residues. The germline V gene has CDR1 SGHVS and CDR2 FQNEAQ. This CDR3 is CASSLESPRREQPQHF. The CDR3 nucleotides are TGTGCCAGCAGCTTAGAGTCTCCAAGAAGGGAACAGCCCCAGCATTTT.

The rearrangement uses TRBV7-6 and TRBJ2-3, with TRBD2 as a possible D gene (6 bases). The CDR3 is 14 residues long. The germline V gene has CDR1 SGHVS and CDR2 FNYEAQ. Trimming left V 3 bases short and J 4 bases short, with 11 bases between. CDR3 in DNA: TGTGCCAGCAGCTTGAGGAGGAGGGCAGATACGCAGTATTTT. It specifies CASSLRRRADTQYF.

This clone was counted once. V is TRBV5-1 and J is TRBJ2-5, with D possibly being TRBD1 (5 bases). CDR3 length: 16 residues. The germline CDR1 and CDR2 sequences are SGHRS and YFSETQ. V lost 1 base and J 0 bases, leaving 13 bases between the germline ends. CDR3: CASSLFPLTDQETQYF. CDR3 in DNA: TGCGCCAGCAGCTTGTTTCCCCTGACAGACCAAGAGACCCAGTACTTC. Together with reference TRBV5-1 and TRBJ2-5, the CDR3 gives the full variable domain: KAGVTQTPRYLIKTRGQQVTLSCSPISGHRSVSWYQQTPGQGLQFLFEYFSETQRNKGNFPGRFSGRQFSNSRSEMNVSTLELGDSALYLCASSLFPLTDQETQYFGPGTRLLVL.

This chain joins TRBV11-1 and TRBJ1-2; D gene ambiguous. Germline-derived CDR1 and CDR2 are SGHAT and FQDESV (reference sequence). Trimming removed 5 bases from V and 6 bases from J, with 16 bases in between. CDR3 size: 14 residues. This chain's CDR3 is CASSPTRRVDGYTF. For the CDR3, the DNA is TGTGCCAGCAGCCCTACGAGGAGGGTCGATGGCTACACCTTC. The whole variable domain, filled in from reference TRBV11-1 and TRBJ1-2, reads EAEVAQSPRYKITEKSQAVAFWCDPISGHATLYWYRQILGQGPELLVQFQDESVVDDSQLPKDRFSAERLKGVDSTLKIQPAELGDSAMYLCASSPTRRVDGYTFGSGTRLTVV.

In its sample, this clone was seen once. V usage is TRBV10-3 and J usage is TRBJ1-4; 7 bases agree with TRBD1. V was pared by 0 bases and J by 7 bases, with 2 bases of the junction left unmatched. This CDR3 comprises 14 residues. Germline CDR1 and CDR2: ENHRY and SYGVKD. CDR3 nucleotide sequence: TGTGCCATCAGTGAGTCGACAGGGAGTGAAAAACTGTTTTTT. Its protein product is CAISESTGSEKLFF.

The CDR3 spells CASNPDGYGYTF. Here the CDR3 DNA reads TGTGCCAGCAACCCGGACGGGTATGGCTACACCTTC. The V call is TRBV6-8, the J call TRBJ1-2, with D unclear. The CDR3 length is 12 residues. Per the germline V gene, CDR1 is MNHGY and CDR2 is SAAAGT. Trimming took 7 bases from V and 5 from J, leaving 11 bases between them.

This chain connects TRBV18 to TRBJ1-1; a weak D match, TRBD1 (6 bases). V lost 0 bases to trimming and J lost 2 bases, with 10 bases between them. CDR3 length: 15 residues. Germline V gene data show CDR1 as KGHSH and CDR2 as LQKENI. CDR3 in amino acids: CASSPPVDRNTEAFF. Here the CDR3 DNA reads TGTGCCAGCTCACCACCCGTGGACAGAAACACTGAAGCTTTCTTT.

This sequence joins TRBV12-5 and TRBJ2-2; D uncertain. The CDR3 loop spans 12 amino acids. Germline CDR1 reads LGHNT; CDR2 reads FRNRAP. Trimming removed 11 bases from V and 4 bases from J, with 11 bases in between. The CDR3 sequence is CALDPGTGELFF. DNA of the CDR3: TGTGCTCTTGACCCCGGCACCGGGGAGCTGTTTTTT.

The V and J genes are TRBV19 and TRBJ2-3; tentatively, D is TRBD1 or TRBD2 (5 bases each). CDR3 length equals 16 residues. The ends were cut back, 1 base at V and 3 bases at J, with 14 bases in the middle. Germline V gene sequence: CDR1 LNHDA, CDR2 SQIVND (reference sequence). The CDR3 DNA reads TGTGCCAGTAGTATAGCCCCTGGGACCGCAACAGATACGCAGTATTTT. This translates into CASSIAPGTATDTQYF. Full variable domain (remainder filled in from reference TRBV19 and TRBJ2-3): DGGITQSPKYLFRKEGQNVTLSCEQNLNHDAMYWYRQDPGQGLRLIYYSQIVNDFQKGDIAEGYSVSREKKESFPLTVTSAQKNPTAFYLCASSIAPGTATDTQYFGPGTRLTVL.

The chain is built from TRBV5-5 and TRBJ1-2; D might be TRBD1 (5 bases). Germline assignment: CDR1 SGHKS and CDR2 YYEKEE (reference sequence). There are 15 residues in the CDR3. The V gene lost 3 bases and the J gene lost 5 bases, with 17 bases spanning the gap. CDR3 loop: CASSWGGLPIYGYTF. In DNA, the CDR3 is TGTGCCAGCAGCTGGGGCGGACTCCCGATTTATGGCTACACCTTC.

This chain uses TRBV14 with TRBJ1-2, with D tentatively TRBD1 (6 bases). V lost 4 bases, J lost 7 bases, and 16 bases lay in between. CDR3 length: 14 residues. Looked up from germline, CDR1 is SGHDN and CDR2 is FVKESK. The CDR3 sequence: CASSPLGGGGGYTF. CDR3 DNA: TGTGCCAGCAGCCCCCTGGGCGGGGGCGGTGGCTACACCTTC.

As regards this clone: There is an ambiguous or unread base here, so the residue it gives is written X. The chain recombines TRBV29-1 with TRBJ1-1, with 7 positions matching TRBD1. CDR3 length: 13 amino acids. Germline V CDR1 and CDR2: SQVTM, ANQGSEA. Unmatched junction bases numbered 2, after V lost 2 bases and J lost 2 bases. The DNA of the CDR3 is TGCAGCGTTGAACGGGACAGRAACACTGAAGCTTTCTTT. Translating gives CSVERDXNTEAFF. The entire CDR3 is CSVERDRNTEAFF.

V usage is TRBV19 and J usage is TRBJ2-3; D is possibly TRBD1 (6 bases). The V gene's germline CDR1 is LNHDA and CDR2 SQIVND (reference sequence). The V end lost 4 bases, the J end lost 4 bases, and 21 bases lay between the germline ends. This CDR3 is built from 17 residues. CDR3 in amino acids: CASSNSVGTKTSDTQYF. The CDR3 DNA reads TGTGCCAGTAGTAATTCCGTAGGGACAAAAACCTCAGATACGCAGTATTTT.

The rearrangement joins TRBV6-8 to TRBJ2-1; possibly TRBD1 for D (5 bases). V was cut by 6 bases and J by 8 bases, with 11 bases left in between. CDR1 and CDR2 (germline): MNHGY, SAAAGT. The CDR3 extends over 12 amino acids. The CDR3: CASSPDSDEQFF. Here the CDR3 DNA reads TGTGCCAGCAGCCCCGACAGCGATGAGCAGTTCTTC.

The chain recombines TRBV29-1 with TRBJ2-3; possibly TRBD2 for D (7 bases). The V end was cut by 5 bases, the J end by 2 bases, with 14 bases between. CDR3 length: 14 residues. Germline values: CDR1 SQVTM, CDR2 ANQGSEA. DNA for the CDR3: TGCAGCGTTATAGGGGGGGTAGTCACAGATACGCAGTATTTT. Residues: CSVIGGVVTDTQYF.

This clone showed up just a few times. The V call is TRBV9, the J call TRBJ2-7; possible D gene TRBD1, 6 bases. Germline V gene lookup returns CDR1 SGDLS and CDR2 YYNGEE. V lost 5 bases to trimming and J lost 1 base, with 10 bases between them. This CDR3 is built from 13 residues. The CDR3 sequence is CASRVDSSYEQYF. In DNA form, the CDR3 reads TGTGCCAGCAGGGTGGACAGTTCCTACGAGCAGTACTTC.

The genes are TRBV12-5 and TRBJ2-1; the D is unclear. This CDR3 has 12 amino acids. CDR1 and CDR2 (germline): LGHNT, FRNRAP. The ends were cut back, 3 bases at V and 10 bases at J, with 10 bases in the middle. In DNA, the CDR3 is TGTGCTAGTGGTTTCCTGGGGTACGAGCAGTTCTTC. Translation gives CASGFLGYEQFF.

This rearrangement joins TRBV19 to TRBJ1-5; tentatively, D is TRBD1 (6 bases). Trimming took 5 bases from V and 2 from J, leaving 7 bases between them. The CDR3 extends over 13 amino acids. CDR1 LNHDA and CDR2 SQIVND come from the germline V gene (reference sequence). The DNA of the CDR3 is TGTGCCAGTAGTTACAGGGGCAATCAGCCCCAGCATTTT. Encoded protein: CASSYRGNQPQHF.

The chain recombines TRBV6-8 with TRBJ1-1; 8 positions agree with TRBD1. CDR1 is MNHGY, CDR2 SAAAGT, per germline. Trimming at V came to 0 bases and at J to 3 bases, leaving 3 bases not matched to a gene. The CDR3 runs 15 residues. CDR3 sequence reads: CASSYSVTGDTEAFF. CDR3 DNA: TGTGCCAGCAGTTACTCGGTGACAGGGGACACTGAAGCTTTCTTT.

As DNA, the CDR3 is TGTGCCAGTAGGCACAGGTCCCTGTTCGGGGCCAACGTCCTGACTTTC. Protein product: CASRHRSLFGANVLTF. V gene TRBV19 combines with J gene TRBJ2-6, with a weak D call TRBD1 (5 bases). Germline V gene sequence: CDR1 LNHDA, CDR2 SQIVND (reference sequence). The V end lost 6 bases, the J end lost 4 bases, and 16 bases lay between the germline ends. The CDR3 totals 16 residues.

This chain connects TRBV30 to TRBJ1-6; a weak D match, TRBD1 (5 bases). In germline, CDR1 is GTSNPN, CDR2 SVGIG (reference sequence). Trimming removed 1 base from V and 7 bases from J, with 20 bases in between. CDR3 length: 17 residues. CDR3 DNA: TGTGCCTGGAGTGCAACCGGGACCCTATTAGTGAATTCACCCCTCCACTTT. Translated: CAWSATGTLLVNSPLHF.